This T cell receptor (beta chain) was sequenced during a study of radiation and T cells in renal cell carcinoma. With 2 bases clipped from V and 2 bases from J, the junction kept 1 base outside the gene matches. Looked up from germline, CDR1 is SGHRS and CDR2 is YFSETQ. The CDR3 covers 14 residues. Treatment here: 15 Gy SBRT to primary tumor, nephrectomy 4 weeks later. Sequencing was performed with immunoSEQ multiplex PCR; in TCRdb, only in-frame clones are kept and a portion is missing. The sample holds about 18,000 clones, 50% to 70% seen once. The specimen was tumor tissue, collected from a patient whose treatment included radiotherapy and nephrectomy. The receptor was derived from a man aged 45-65 years with renal cell carcinoma. The chain employs TRBV5-1 and TRBJ1-1; 9 bases map to TRBD1. CDR3 protein: CASSLQGANTEAFF. CDR3 DNA sequence: TGCGCCAGCAGCTTACAGGGGGCAAACACTGAAGCTTTCTTT.